This T cell receptor (beta chain) emerged from a study of T cells expressing NK-cell markers. Background on the study: All TCR beta repertoires analysed originated from sorted CD3+CD56+NKG2C+, CD3+CD56+NKG2C- and CD3+CD56-NKG2C+ T cells. Seropositivity for HCMV was found in most of the eight sequenced donors, with one seronegative. Study findings and constraints: About 6 donors had dominant NKG2C+ clonotypes that comprised about 1.0-7.5% of their CD8+ T cells. The leading position in the CD3+CD56-NKG2C+ fraction of four donors also went to these clonotypes.

TCRdb re-called the 5' RACE reads and shows each CDR3 protein once, DNA omitted. The sample has 250,000 to 300,000 distinct CDR3 sequences. Note on this clonotype: Antigen specificity is unknown.

The sample comprised blood T cells: a sorted CD56 or NKG2C T cell subset, CD4+ or CD8+ T cells, or bulk PBMC T cells (not recorded which). This receptor was identified in a man younger than 35 in good health.

The CDR3 protein is CASSFVAGNNTEAFF. The chain joins TRBV7-9 to TRBJ1-1. Germline V CDR1 and CDR2: SEHNR, FQNEAQ (reference sequence). The CDR3 length is 15 residues.